The rows below give T cell receptor beta chains drawn from one sample of a study of T cells in narcolepsy. The protocol was immunoSEQ multiplex PCR, while the TCRdb copy is restricted to in-frame clones and leaves out a portion. Of about 24,000 clones listed, around two thirds were seen once; the top ten hold around 12%. Sequencing input: memory (CD45RA-) CD4+ T cells from blood. The source is a human donor in good health. The CDR3 runs from the conserved cysteine through the conserved F or W. The D gene is left open where the match is weak. Rows give clone size only sometimes, using once, few, many, or a class for an expanded clone.

clone size,J gene,D gene,V gene,CDR3 protein,CDR3 DNA
NA,TRBJ1-1,NA,TRBV19,CASIDRQANTEAFF,TGTGCCAGTATCGACAGGCAGGCGAACACTGAAGCTTTCTTT
few,TRBJ2-2,NA,TRBV6-6,CASSYGVLNTGELFF,TGTGCCAGCAGTTACGGAGTCTTGAACACCGGGGAGCTGTTTTTT
NA,TRBJ2-7,NA,TRBV6-1,CASPPADSRTYEQYF,TGTGCCAGCCCTCCCGCGGACAGCCGCACCTACGAGCAGTACTTC
few,TRBJ2-3,NA,TRBV18,CASSPRFAGGSDTQYF,TGTGCCAGCTCACCACGATTCGCCGGGGGCTCAGATACGCAGTATTTT
few,TRBJ1-4,NA,TRBV28,CASRRTNEKLFF,TGTGCCAGCAGGCGGACTAATGAAAAACTGTTTTTT
NA,TRBJ1-1,NA,TRBV11-3,CASSLFEGNTEAFF,TGTGCCAGCAGCTTATTCGAAGGGAACACTGAAGCTTTCTTT
NA,TRBJ1-1,NA,TRBV28,CASSSVPNTEAFF,TGTGCCAGCAGCTCCGTTCCGAACACTGAAGCTTTCTTT
NA,TRBJ2-1,TRBD2,TRBV4-2,CASSHPPGGTYNEQFF,TGTGCCAGCAGCCATCCCCCCGGGGGGACCTACAATGAGCAGTTCTTC
NA,TRBJ1-4,NA,TRBV9,CASSVEPTNEKLFF,TGTGCCAGCAGCGTTGAGCCAACTAATGAAAAACTGTTTTTT
few,TRBJ2-7,TRBD1,TRBV7-2,CASSLVQGPAYEQYF,TGTGCCAGCAGCTTAGTACAGGGGCCAGCGTACGAGCAGTACTTC
NA,TRBJ1-1,NA,TRBV6-5,CASSYDQIQAFF,TGTGCCAGCAGTTACGATCAGATCCAAGCTTTCTTT
NA,TRBJ2-3,NA,TRBV18,CASSPGADTQYF,TGTGCCAGCTCACCAGGAGCAGATACGCAGTATTTT
NA,TRBJ1-5,NA,TRBV30,CAWSRGSQPQHF,TGTGCCTGGTCCAGGGGTAGTCAGCCCCAGCATTTT
few,TRBJ2-7,TRBD1,TRBV6-5,CASSRDRGGYEQYF,TGTGCCAGCAGCCGGGACAGGGGCGGATACGAGCAGTACTTC
once,TRBJ1-3,NA,TRBV9,CASSVGLNSGNTIYF,TGTGCCAGCAGCGTAGGCCTCAACTCTGGAAACACCATATATTTT
NA,TRBJ2-2,NA,TRBV7-9,CASSLTSVTGELFF,TGTGCCAGCAGCTTAACCAGCGTTACCGGGGAGCTGTTTTTT
NA,TRBJ1-6,NA,TRBV6-5,CASRLKVEARSPLHF,TGTGCCAGCAGACTCAAAGTCGAGGCGCGTTCGCCCCTCCACTTT
NA,TRBJ2-1,TRBD2,TRBV28,CASSFRGGSYNEQFF,TGTGCCAGCAGTTTCCGCGGGGGCTCCTACAATGAGCAGTTCTTC
NA,TRBJ2-6,NA,TRBV2,CASDRLPGANVLTF,TGTGCCAGCGACCGCCTCCCTGGGGCCAACGTCCTGACTTTC
NA,TRBJ2-7,NA,TRBV5-6,CASTLTAANEQYF,TGTGCCAGCACCTTAACCGCAGCTAACGAGCAGTACTTC
few,TRBJ1-1,TRBD1,TRBV2,CASRRQGISLNTEAFF,TGTGCCAGCAGAAGACAGGGAATAAGTCTTAACACTGAAGCTTTCTTT
few,TRBJ2-7,NA,TRBV19,CASSMVRGEQYF,TGTGCCAGTAGTATGGTTAGGGGCGAGCAGTACTTC
NA,TRBJ2-7,NA,TRBV6-5,CASAPTVIYEQYF,TGTGCCAGCGCGCCAACAGTTATCTACGAGCAGTACTTC
few,TRBJ2-1,TRBD1,TRBV11-1,CASSPNYRGRELSEQFF,TGTGCCAGCAGCCCTAATTACAGGGGGCGAGAGTTGAGTGAGCAGTTCTTC
few,TRBJ1-1,NA,TRBV28,CAARPGGRNTEAFF,TGTGCCGCCCGGCCCGGGGGCCGGAACACTGAAGCTTTCTTT
NA,TRBJ2-7,TRBD1,TRBV28,CASIRGPGYEQYF,TGTGCCAGCATAAGGGGGCCTGGATACGAGCAGTACTTC
NA,TRBJ1-1,TRBD1,TRBV2,CSSSAKTGGGTEAFF,TGTTCCAGCAGTGCTAAGACAGGGGGTGGCACTGAAGCTTTCTTT
NA,TRBJ1-1,NA,TRBV30,CARGSGHNTEAFF,TGTGCCCGCGGGTCGGGACACAACACTGAAGCTTTCTTT
NA,TRBJ2-5,TRBD2,TRBV29-1,CSVEVLLAGGEETQYF,TGCAGCGTTGAAGTTCTACTAGCGGGGGGTGAAGAGACCCAGTACTTC
NA,TRBJ2-7,NA,TRBV19,CASSILGRYEQYF,TGTGCCAGTAGTATTCTCGGGCGCTACGAGCAGTACTTC
NA,TRBJ2-7,NA,TRBV7-2,CASSLGSGREQYF,TGTGCCAGCAGCTTAGGGTCCGGGCGGGAGCAGTACTTC
few,TRBJ1-6,NA,TRBV10-1,CASSEMREGVLHF,TGCGCCAGCAGTGAGATGCGGGAGGGGGTCCTCCACTTT
once,TRBJ2-7,NA,TRBV5-1,CASSPIVDLINEQYF,TGCGCCAGCAGCCCCATAGTCGACTTGATCAACGAGCAGTACTTC
NA,TRBJ2-7,TRBD1,TRBV28,CASSRAGQGTEQYF,TGTGCCAGCAGCCGTGCGGGACAGGGCACCGAGCAGTACTTC
NA,TRBJ1-4,TRBD1,TRBV4-2,CASSQGTGVNEKLFF,TGTGCCAGCAGCCAAGGGACAGGTGTTAATGAAAAACTGTTTTTT
few,TRBJ1-4,NA,TRBV4-1,CASSSDQTATNEKLFF,TGCGCCAGCAGCTCCGACCAGACCGCAACTAATGAAAAACTGTTTTTT
NA,TRBJ1-4,TRBD1,TRBV18,CASSPETGREKLFF,TGTGCCAGCTCACCCGAGACAGGGCGAGAAAAACTGTTTTTT
NA,TRBJ1-3,NA,TRBV7-2,CASSTLGGGNTIYF,TGTGCCAGCAGCACCCTAGGGGGGGGAAACACCATATATTTT
few,TRBJ2-3,NA,TRBV28,CASSFGATDTQYF,TGTGCCAGCAGTTTCGGGGCCACAGATACGCAGTATTTT
NA,TRBJ1-1,NA,TRBV5-1,CASRPRRDAEAFF,TGCGCCAGCAGACCGAGAAGGGACGCTGAAGCTTTCTTT
NA,TRBJ2-3,TRBD1,TRBV19,CASTGVGGYSTDTQYF,TGTGCCAGTACCGGGGTAGGGGGCTACAGCACAGATACGCAGTATTTT
NA,TRBJ2-5,NA,TRBV19,CASRDGGRETQYF,TGTGCCAGCCGGGATGGGGGCCGGGAGACCCAGTACTTC
NA,TRBJ2-1,TRBD2,TRBV7-6,CASSLGASGGPSEQFF,TGTGCCAGCAGCTTAGGCGCTAGCGGGGGCCCAAGTGAGCAGTTCTTC
NA,TRBJ2-6,NA,TRBV30,CAWSPFWGAGANVLTF,TGTGCCTGGAGTCCTTTTTGGGGGGCTGGGGCCAACGTCCTGACTTTC
NA,TRBJ2-2,NA,TRBV4-1,CASSRLRVEDRRGELFF,TGCGCCAGCAGCCGCCTTAGGGTAGAGGATCGAAGGGGGGAGCTGTTTTTT
NA,TRBJ1-3,NA,TRBV6-6,CASSWRGDTIYF,TGTGCCAGCAGTTGGCGGGGGGACACCATATATTTT
NA,TRBJ2-1,TRBD2,TRBV6-4,CASSRGGSESEQFF,TGTGCCAGCAGTCGGGGGGGTTCCGAGAGTGAGCAGTTCTTC
NA,TRBJ2-7,NA,TRBV25-1,CASSDFGEQYF,TGTGCCAGCAGTGATTTCGGCGAGCAGTACTTC
NA,TRBJ2-2,NA,TRBV2,CASNFRNTGELFF,TGTGCCAGCAATTTTAGAAACACCGGGGAGCTGTTTTTT
few,TRBJ2-7,TRBD1,TRBV6-5,CASSYTGTGAYEQYF,TGTGCCAGCAGTTACACCGGGACAGGGGCCTACGAGCAGTACTTC
NA,TRBJ1-1,TRBD1,TRBV11-3,CASSPQGSGTEAFF,TGTGCCAGCAGCCCACAGGGGTCGGGGACTGAAGCTTTCTTT
few,TRBJ1-2,NA,TRBV5-1,CASSLETANYGYTF,TGCGCCAGCAGCTTGGAGACAGCTAACTATGGCTACACCTTC
once,TRBJ1-6,TRBD1,TRBV28,CASKGTVNSPLHF,TGTGCCAGCAAAGGGACAGTAAATTCACCCCTCCACTTT
few,TRBJ2-2,TRBD1,TRBV7-3,CASSRGGAGNTGELFF,TGTGCCAGCAGCAGAGGGGGCGCAGGGAACACCGGGGAGCTGTTTTTT
few,TRBJ1-5,NA,TRBV10-3,CASSPGVQPQHF,TGTGCCTCGAGCCCTGGGGTTCAGCCCCAGCATTTT
NA,TRBJ2-4,NA,TRBV5-4,CASSPTGKNIQYF,TGTGCCAGCAGCCCGACTGGAAAAAACATTCAGTACTTC
once,TRBJ2-1,TRBD2,TRBV27,CASSLGLANNEQFF,TGTGCCAGCAGTTTAGGACTAGCGAACAATGAGCAGTTCTTC
once,TRBJ2-1,NA,TRBV11-2,CASRSGWGSYNEQFF,TGTGCCAGCAGATCGGGGTGGGGCTCCTACAATGAGCAGTTCTTC
once,TRBJ2-3,TRBD1,TRBV7-9,CASSLGGTGTDTQYF,TGTGCCAGCAGCTTAGGCGGGACAGGAACAGATACGCAGTATTTT
NA,TRBJ1-6,TRBD1,TRBV5-1,CASSRRTGEGAPLHF,TGCGCCAGCAGCCGACGGACAGGGGAAGGGGCACCCCTCCACTTT